This T cell receptor beta chain was captured by sequencing in a study of T cells in Graves' hyperthyroidism and ophthalmopathy. Study in general: Before treatment of any kind, peripheral blood was taken at initial diagnosis. Study outcomes and limitations: Ophthalmopathy and stable hyperthyroidism were told apart by a 13 V-J model. Most thyroid clonotypes expanded above 0.001 were also detected in blood.

Authors of the study amplified TCR beta CDR3 regions from RNA transcripts. The study used the HTBI primer set for a first-round RT-PCR of the TCR CDR3. A single record per CDR3 protein comes from TCRdb applying MiXCR to the multiplex PCR reads. The repertoire holds around 700,000 distinct CDR3 sequences, with 30% to 40% as singletons. Many counts were recorded for this clonotype. Its antigen is unidentified. The V end was cut by 7 bases, the J end by 0 bases, with 9 bases between. The germline CDR1 and CDR2 sequences are WSHSY and SAAADI. This CDR3 region has 13 residues. The rearrangement joins TRBV10-2 to TRBJ1-1; weak D call: TRBD1 (6 bases). The specimen sequenced was blood. The receptor comes from a woman in her thirties or forties with Graves' hyperthyroidism. Here the CDR3 DNA reads TGCGCCAGCACGGACAGCCTGAACACTGAAGCTTTCTTT. It is translated as CASTDSLNTEAFF.